A single sample gave rise to the 5 T cell receptor beta chains below, sequenced in a study of blood T cell repertoires in COVID-19. TCRdb's table, derived via immunoSEQ multiplex PCR, lists solely in-frame clones and lacks some. Among roughly 280,000 clones listed, around nine tenths were seen once. What was sequenced was peripheral blood. All receptors derive from a woman aged 60-75 years with COVID-19, enrolled during active disease.

This sequence joins TRBV6-1 and TRBJ2-5; 9 nucleotides agree with TRBD1. CDR1 and CDR2 (germline): MNHNS, SASEGT. The CDR3 spans 17 residues. With 4 bases clipped from V and 4 bases from J, the junction kept 13 bases outside the gene matches. The CDR3 coding sequence is TGTGCCAGCAGTGCACCGCCCGGGACAGGGATCGGAGAGACCCAGTACTTC. Its protein is CASSAPPGTGIGETQYF.

This chain uses TRBV6-5 with TRBJ2-7; the D gene is possibly TRBD1 (6 bases). The ends were cut back, 4 bases at V and 3 bases at J, with 13 bases in the middle. This CDR3 contains 14 residues. CDR1 and CDR2 (germline): MNHEY, SVGAGI. The CDR3: CASSSTGFGYEQYF. DNA of the CDR3: TGTGCCAGCAGTTCCACAGGGTTCGGCTACGAGCAGTACTTC.

The rearrangement links TRBV19 to TRBJ1-1; weak D call: TRBD1 (5 bases). The CDR3 has 18 residues. The V gene lost 4 bases and the J gene lost 1 base, with 22 bases spanning the gap. Looked up from germline, CDR1 is LNHDA and CDR2 is SQIVND (reference sequence). CDR3 sequence reads: CASSTELGEAGRNTEAFF. In nucleotides, the CDR3 is TGTGCCAGTAGTACCGAGCTAGGGGAGGCGGGAAGGAACACTGAAGCTTTCTTT.

This rearrangement joins TRBV25-1 to TRBJ1-1; tentatively, D is TRBD1 (6 bases). The CDR3 has 15 residues. The germline V and J ends were trimmed by 5 bases and 7 bases, with 20 bases remaining between them. In germline, CDR1 is MGHDK, CDR2 SYGVNS. The CDR3 DNA is TGTGCCAGCAGTAGCGGGGGGGCACGCGCAGATGAAGCTTTCTTT. Its protein is CASSSGGARADEAFF.

J is TRBJ2-7 and V is TRBV27; TRBD1 might be the D (7 bases). This CDR3 is built from 13 residues. Between the trimmed V and J ends, which lost 6 bases and 9 bases, there was a span of 18 bases. The germline V gene has CDR1 MNHEY and CDR2 SMNVEV (reference sequence). In DNA, the CDR3 is TGTGCCAGCAGCAATTGGGACAGACTAGGGCAGTACTTC. Encoded protein: CASSNWDRLGQYF.